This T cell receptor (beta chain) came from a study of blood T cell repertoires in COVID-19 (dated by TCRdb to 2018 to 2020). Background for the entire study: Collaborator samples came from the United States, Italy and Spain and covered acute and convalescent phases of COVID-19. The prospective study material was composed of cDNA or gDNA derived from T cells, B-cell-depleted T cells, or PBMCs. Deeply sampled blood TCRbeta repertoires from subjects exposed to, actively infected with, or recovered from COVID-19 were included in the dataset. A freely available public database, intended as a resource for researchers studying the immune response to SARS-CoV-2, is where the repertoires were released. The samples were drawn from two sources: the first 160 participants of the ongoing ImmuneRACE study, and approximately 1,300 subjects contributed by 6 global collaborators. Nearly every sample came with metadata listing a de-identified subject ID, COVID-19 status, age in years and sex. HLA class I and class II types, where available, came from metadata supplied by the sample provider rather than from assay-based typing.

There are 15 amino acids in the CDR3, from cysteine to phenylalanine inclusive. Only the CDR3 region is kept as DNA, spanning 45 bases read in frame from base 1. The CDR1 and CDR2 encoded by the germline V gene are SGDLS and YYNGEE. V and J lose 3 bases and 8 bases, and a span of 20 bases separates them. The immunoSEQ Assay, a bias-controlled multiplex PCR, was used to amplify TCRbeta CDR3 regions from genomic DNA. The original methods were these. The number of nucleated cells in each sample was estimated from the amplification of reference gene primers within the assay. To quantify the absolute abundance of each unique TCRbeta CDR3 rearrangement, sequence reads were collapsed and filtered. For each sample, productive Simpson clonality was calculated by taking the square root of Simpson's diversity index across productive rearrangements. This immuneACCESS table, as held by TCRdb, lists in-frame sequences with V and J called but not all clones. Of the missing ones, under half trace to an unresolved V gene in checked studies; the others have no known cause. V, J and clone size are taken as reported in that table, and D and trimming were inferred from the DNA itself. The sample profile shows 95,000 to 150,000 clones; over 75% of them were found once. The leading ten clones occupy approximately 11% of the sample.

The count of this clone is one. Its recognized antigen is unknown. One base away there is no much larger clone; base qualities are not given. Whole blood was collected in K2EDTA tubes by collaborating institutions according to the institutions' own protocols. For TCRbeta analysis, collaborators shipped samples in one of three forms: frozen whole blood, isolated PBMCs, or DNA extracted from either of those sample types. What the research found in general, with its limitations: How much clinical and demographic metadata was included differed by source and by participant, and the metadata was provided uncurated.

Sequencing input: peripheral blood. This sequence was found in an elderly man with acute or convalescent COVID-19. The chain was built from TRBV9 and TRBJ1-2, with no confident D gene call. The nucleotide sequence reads TGTGCCAGCAGCGCCGTGGCAGGCCAGTCACACGGCTACACCTTC. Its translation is CASSAVAGQSHGYTF.